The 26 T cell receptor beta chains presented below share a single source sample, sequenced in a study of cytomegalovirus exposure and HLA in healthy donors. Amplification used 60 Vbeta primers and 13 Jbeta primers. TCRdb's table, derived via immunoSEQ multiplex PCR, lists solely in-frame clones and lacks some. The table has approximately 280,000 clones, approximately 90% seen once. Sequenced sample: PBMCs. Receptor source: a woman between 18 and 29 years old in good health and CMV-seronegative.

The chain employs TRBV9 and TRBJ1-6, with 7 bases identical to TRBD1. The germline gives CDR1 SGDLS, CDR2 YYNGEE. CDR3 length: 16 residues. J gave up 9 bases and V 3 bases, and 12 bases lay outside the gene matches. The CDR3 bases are TGTGCCAGCAGCGGAGAATTAACAGGGGTCGGTTCACCCCTCCACTTT. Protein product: CASSGELTGVGSPLHF.

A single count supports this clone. DNA of the CDR3: TGTGCCTGGAGGGAGGACTCTTACTCCTACGAGCAGTACTTC. As protein: CAWREDSYSYEQYF. The chain recombines TRBV30 with TRBJ2-5, with D tentatively TRBD2 (5 bases). The DNA end is a closer match to TRBJ2-7, so the J assignment may be wrong. The CDR3 loop spans 14 amino acids. Per the germline V gene, CDR1 is GTSNPN and CDR2 is SVGIG (reference sequence).

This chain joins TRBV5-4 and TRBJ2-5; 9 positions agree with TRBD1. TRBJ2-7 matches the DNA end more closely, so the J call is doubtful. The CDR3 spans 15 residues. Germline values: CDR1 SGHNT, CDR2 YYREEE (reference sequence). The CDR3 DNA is TGTGCCAGCAGCTCCCCCCCGGGACAGGGCTACGAGCAGTACTTC. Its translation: CASSSPPGQGYEQYF.

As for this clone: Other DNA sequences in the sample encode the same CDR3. The CDR3 sequence: CASSEGLAGGQETQYF. CDR3 DNA: TGTGCCAGCAGCGAGGGACTAGCGGGGGGGCAAGAGACCCAGTACTTC. This chain connects TRBV2 to TRBJ2-5, with 16 bases that match TRBD2. Unmatched junction bases numbered 3, after V lost 6 bases and J lost 2 bases. The CDR3 length is 16 residues. The germline CDR1 and CDR2 sequences are SNHLY and FYNNEI.

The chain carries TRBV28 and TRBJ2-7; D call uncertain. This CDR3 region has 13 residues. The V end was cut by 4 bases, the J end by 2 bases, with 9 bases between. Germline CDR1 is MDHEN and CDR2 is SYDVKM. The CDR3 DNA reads TGTGCCAGCAGTTCGGGTAGCACCTACGAGCAGTACTTC. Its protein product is CASSSGSTYEQYF.

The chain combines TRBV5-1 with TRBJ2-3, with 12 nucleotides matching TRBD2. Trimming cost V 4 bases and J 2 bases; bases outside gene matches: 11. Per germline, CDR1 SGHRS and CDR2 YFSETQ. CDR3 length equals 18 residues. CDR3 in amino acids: CASSPRTSGVGNTDTQYF. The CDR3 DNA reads TGCGCCAGCAGCCCTCGGACTAGCGGGGTCGGAAACACAGATACGCAGTATTTT.

CDR3 sequence reads: CASSLSGQGYEQYF. CDR3 sequence (DNA): TGTGCCAGCAGCTTATCGGGACAGGGCTACGAGCAGTACTTC. The chain links TRBV7-8 to TRBJ2-7; 9 bases align to TRBD1. The CDR3 has 14 residues. CDR1 is SGHVS and CDR2 is FQNEAQ in the germline V gene. Unmatched junction bases numbered 2, after V lost 2 bases and J lost 3 bases. The variable domain in full, completed from reference TRBV7-8 and TRBJ2-7, reads GAGVSQSPRYKVAKRGQDVALRCDPISGHVSLFWYQQALGQGPEFLTYFQNEAQLDKSGLPSDRFFAERPEGSVSTLKIQRTQQEDSAVYLCASSLSGQGYEQYFGPGTRLTVT.

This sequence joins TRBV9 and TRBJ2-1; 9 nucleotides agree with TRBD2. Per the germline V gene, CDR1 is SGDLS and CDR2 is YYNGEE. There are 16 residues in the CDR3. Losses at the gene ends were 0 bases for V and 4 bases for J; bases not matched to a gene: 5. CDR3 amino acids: CASSVGSGGSYNEQFF. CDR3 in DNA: TGTGCCAGCAGCGTAGGTAGCGGGGGATCATACAATGAGCAGTTCTTC.

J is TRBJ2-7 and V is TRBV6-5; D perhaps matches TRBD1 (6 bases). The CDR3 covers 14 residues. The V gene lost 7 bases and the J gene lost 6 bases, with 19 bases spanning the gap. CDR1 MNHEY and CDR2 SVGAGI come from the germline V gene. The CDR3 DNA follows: TGTGCCAGCATCCCAAGTCTCACAGGGCCCGAGCAGTACTTC. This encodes CASIPSLTGPEQYF.

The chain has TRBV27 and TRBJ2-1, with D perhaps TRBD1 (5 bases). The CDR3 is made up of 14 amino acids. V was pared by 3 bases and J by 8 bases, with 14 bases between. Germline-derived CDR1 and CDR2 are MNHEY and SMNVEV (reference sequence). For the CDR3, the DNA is TGTGCCAGCAGTTTCTTAGTCGCAGGGTATGAGCAGTTCTTC. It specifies CASSFLVAGYEQFF.

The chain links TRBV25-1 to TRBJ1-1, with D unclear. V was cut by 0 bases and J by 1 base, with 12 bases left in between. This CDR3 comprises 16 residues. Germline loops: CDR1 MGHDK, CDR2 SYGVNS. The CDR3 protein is CASSEYLAASNTEAFF. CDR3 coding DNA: TGTGCCAGCAGTGAATATCTTGCGGCGTCGAACACTGAAGCTTTCTTT.

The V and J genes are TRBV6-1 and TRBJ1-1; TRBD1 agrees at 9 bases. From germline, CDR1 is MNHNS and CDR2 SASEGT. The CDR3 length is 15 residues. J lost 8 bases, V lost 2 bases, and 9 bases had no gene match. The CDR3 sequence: CASSEWSHRGLEAFF. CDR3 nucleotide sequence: TGTGCCAGCAGTGAATGGTCCCACAGGGGGCTGGAAGCTTTCTTT.

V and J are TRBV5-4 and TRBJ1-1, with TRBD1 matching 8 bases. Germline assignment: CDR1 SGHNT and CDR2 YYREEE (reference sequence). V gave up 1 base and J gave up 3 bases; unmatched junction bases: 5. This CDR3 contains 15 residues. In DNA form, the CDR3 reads TGTGCCAGCAGCTTGAGTAAACAGGGGGACACTGAAGCTTTCTTT. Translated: CASSLSKQGDTEAFF.

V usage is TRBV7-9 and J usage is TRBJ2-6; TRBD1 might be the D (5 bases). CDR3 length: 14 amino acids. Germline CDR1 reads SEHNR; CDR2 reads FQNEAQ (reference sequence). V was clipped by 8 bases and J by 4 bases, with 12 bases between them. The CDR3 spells CASGALRGANVLTF. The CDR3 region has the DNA TGTGCCAGCGGGGCGTTGAGGGGGGCCAACGTCCTGACTTTC. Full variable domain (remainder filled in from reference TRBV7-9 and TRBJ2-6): DTGVSQNPRHKITKRGQNVTFRCDPISEHNRLYWYRQTLGQGPEFLTYFQNEAQLEKSRLLSDRFSAERPKGSFSTLEIQRTEQGDSAMYLCASGALRGANVLTFGAGSRLTVL.

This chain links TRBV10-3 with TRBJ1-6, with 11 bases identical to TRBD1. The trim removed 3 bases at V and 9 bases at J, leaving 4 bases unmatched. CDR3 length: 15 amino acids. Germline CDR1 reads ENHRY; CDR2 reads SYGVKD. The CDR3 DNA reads TGTGCCATCAGTGACCCGGGACAGGGGGTTTCACCCCTCCACTTT. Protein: CAISDPGQGVSPLHF.

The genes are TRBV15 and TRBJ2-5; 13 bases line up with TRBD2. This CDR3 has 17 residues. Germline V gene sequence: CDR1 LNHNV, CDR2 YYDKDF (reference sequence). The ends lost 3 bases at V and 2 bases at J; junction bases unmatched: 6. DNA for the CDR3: TGTGCCACCAGCAGTACTAGCGGGGGGGCCCTGCAAGAGACCCAGTACTTC. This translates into CATSSTSGGALQETQYF.

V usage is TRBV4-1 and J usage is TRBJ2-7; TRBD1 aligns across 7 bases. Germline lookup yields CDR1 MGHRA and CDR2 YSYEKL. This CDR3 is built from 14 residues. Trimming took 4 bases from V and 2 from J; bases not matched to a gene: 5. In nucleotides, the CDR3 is TGCGCCAGCAGCCCCCGGACAGGCCCCTACGAGCAGTACTTC. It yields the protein CASSPRTGPYEQYF.

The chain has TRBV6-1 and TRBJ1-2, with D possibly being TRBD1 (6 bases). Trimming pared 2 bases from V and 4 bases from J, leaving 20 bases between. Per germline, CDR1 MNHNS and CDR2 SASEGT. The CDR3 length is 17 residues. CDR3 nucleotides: TGTGCCAGCAGTGAATCGAAACAACTCCAGGGGCCCTATGGCTACACCTTC. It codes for CASSESKQLQGPYGYTF.

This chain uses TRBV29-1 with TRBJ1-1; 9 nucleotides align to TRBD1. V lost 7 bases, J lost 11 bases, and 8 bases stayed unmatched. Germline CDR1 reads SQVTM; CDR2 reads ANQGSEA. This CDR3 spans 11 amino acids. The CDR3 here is CSGLRDRVAFF. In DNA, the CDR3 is TGCAGCGGCCTCCGGGACAGGGTTGCTTTCTTT.

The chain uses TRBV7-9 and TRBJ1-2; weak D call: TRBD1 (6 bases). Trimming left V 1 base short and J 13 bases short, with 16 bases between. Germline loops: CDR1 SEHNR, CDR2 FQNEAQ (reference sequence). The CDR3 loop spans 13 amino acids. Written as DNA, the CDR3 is TGTGCCAGCAGCTTAGATTCCGTCGGGACACCCACCTTC. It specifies CASSLDSVGTPTF.

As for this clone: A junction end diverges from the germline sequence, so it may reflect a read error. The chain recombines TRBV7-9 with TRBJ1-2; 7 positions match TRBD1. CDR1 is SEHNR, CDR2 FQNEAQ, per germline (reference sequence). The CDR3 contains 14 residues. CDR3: CSSSLLLDRDGYTF. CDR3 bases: TGTTCCAGCAGCTTATTGCTCGACAGGGATGGCTACACCTTC.

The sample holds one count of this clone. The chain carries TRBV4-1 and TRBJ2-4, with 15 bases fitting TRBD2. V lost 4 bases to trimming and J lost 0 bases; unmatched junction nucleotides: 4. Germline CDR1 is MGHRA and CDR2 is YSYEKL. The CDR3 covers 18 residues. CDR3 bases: TGCGCCAGCAGCCTCGGACTAGCGGGGGGGCAAGCCAAAAACATTCAGTACTTC. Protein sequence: CASSLGLAGGQAKNIQYF.

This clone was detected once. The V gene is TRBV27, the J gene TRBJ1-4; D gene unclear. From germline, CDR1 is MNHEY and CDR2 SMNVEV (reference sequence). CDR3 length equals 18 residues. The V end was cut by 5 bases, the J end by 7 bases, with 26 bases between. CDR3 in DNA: TGTGCCAGCAGTCCACCCATCCACCGGGAGAATGAGGGTGAAAAACTGTTTTTT. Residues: CASSPPIHRENEGEKLFF.

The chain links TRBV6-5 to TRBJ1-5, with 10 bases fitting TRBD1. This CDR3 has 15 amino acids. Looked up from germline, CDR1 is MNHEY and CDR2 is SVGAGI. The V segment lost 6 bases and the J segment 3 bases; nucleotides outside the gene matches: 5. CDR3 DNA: TGTGCCAGCAGAGATGACAGGGGGCCCAATCAGCCCCAGCATTTT. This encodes CASRDDRGPNQPQHF.

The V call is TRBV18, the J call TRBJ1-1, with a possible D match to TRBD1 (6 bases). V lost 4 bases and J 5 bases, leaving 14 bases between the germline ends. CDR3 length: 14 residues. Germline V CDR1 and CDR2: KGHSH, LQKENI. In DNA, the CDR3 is TGTGCCAGCTCACGGACAGTAAGGGATACTGAAGCTTTCTTT. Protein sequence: CASSRTVRDTEAFF.

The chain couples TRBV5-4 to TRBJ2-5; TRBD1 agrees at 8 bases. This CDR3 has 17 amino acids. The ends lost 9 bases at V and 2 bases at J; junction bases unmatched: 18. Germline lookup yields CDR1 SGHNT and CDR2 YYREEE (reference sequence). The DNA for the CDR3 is TGTGCCATTTTCCCGCCCCCACCGGGACAGGCACAAGAGACCCAGTACTTC. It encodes CAIFPPPPGQAQETQYF. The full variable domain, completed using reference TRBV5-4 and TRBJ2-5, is ETGVTQSPTHLIKTRGQQVTLRCSSQSGHNTVSWYQQALGQGPQFIFQYYREEENGRGNFPPRFSGLQFPNYSSELNVNALELDDSALYLCAIFPPPPGQAQETQYFGPGTRLLVL.